This passage covers 26 T cell receptor beta chains from one sample sequenced in a study of blood T cell repertoires in COVID-19. Assay: immunoSEQ multiplex PCR; the TCRdb copy retains only in-frame clones and omits some. The data hold approximately 200,000 clones, with around 84% observed a single time. Sequencing input: peripheral blood. Every receptor here comes from an elderly woman with COVID-19, enrolled during active disease.

The rearrangement joins TRBV7-6 to TRBJ1-6; perhaps TRBD1 as D (6 bases). Per the germline V gene, CDR1 is SGHVS and CDR2 is FNYEAQ. Trimming took off 5 bases at V and 5 bases at J, with 13 bases between the two ends. This CDR3 contains 15 residues. The CDR3: CASSTAGANNSPLHF. The CDR3 DNA follows: TGTGCCAGCAGCACGGCAGGGGCGAATAATTCACCCCTCCACTTT.

This rearrangement joins TRBV13 to TRBJ2-5; 7 bases align to TRBD1. Per germline, CDR1 PRHDT and CDR2 FYEKMQ (reference sequence). This CDR3 spans 14 amino acids. V lost 5 bases and J lost 0; bases outside the gene matches: 3. The CDR3 coding sequence is TGTGCCAGCAGCCGCAGGGGGAACCAAGAGACCCAGTACTTC. It encodes CASSRRGNQETQYF.

This clone was observed a single time. The chain combines TRBV27 with TRBJ1-5; D unresolved. CDR1 is MNHEY, CDR2 SMNVEV, per germline (reference sequence). V lost 3 bases and J 4 bases, leaving 7 bases between the germline ends. CDR3 size: 13 residues. CDR3 protein: CASSFWQNQPQHF. The CDR3 region has the DNA TGTGCCAGCAGTTTTTGGCAGAATCAGCCCCAGCATTTT.

J is TRBJ2-2 and V is TRBV28; 15 nucleotides line up with TRBD2. The ends lost 6 bases at V and 2 bases at J; junction bases unmatched: 10. The CDR3 spans 19 residues. Germline V lookup: CDR1 MDHEN, CDR2 SYDVKM. The CDR3 DNA reads TGTGCCAGCAGCTCCGCCGGGACTAGCGGGGGGCCAAACACCGGGGAGCTGTTTTTT. It yields the protein CASSSAGTSGGPNTGELFF. Full variable domain (rest looked up from reference TRBV28 and TRBJ2-2): DVKVTQSSRYLVKRTGEKVFLECVQDMDHENMFWYRQDPGLGLRLIYFSYDVKMKEKGDIPEGYSVSREKKERFSLILESASTNQTSMYLCASSSAGTSGGPNTGELFFGEGSRLTVL.

J is TRBJ1-2 and V is TRBV15; the D gene is possibly TRBD1 (5 bases). V dropped 5 bases and J dropped 4 bases, with 23 bases sitting between them. The CDR3 extends over 17 amino acids. Germline V gene sequence: CDR1 LNHNV, CDR2 YYDKDF (reference sequence). The CDR3 DNA is TGTGCCACCAGCCCACGGTCCGAGGGGAGGGGCCCCTATGGCTACACCTTC. Its protein product is CATSPRSEGRGPYGYTF.

This rearrangement joins TRBV27 to TRBJ1-5, with D maybe TRBD1 (6 bases). The CDR3 is 15 residues long. The germline CDR1 and CDR2 sequences are MNHEY and SMNVEV (reference sequence). V dropped 3 bases and J dropped 2 bases, with 11 bases sitting between them. The CDR3 sequence: CASSFTGYGNQPQHF. For the CDR3, the DNA is TGTGCCAGCAGTTTCACAGGGTACGGCAATCAGCCCCAGCATTTT.

The gene calls are TRBV5-4 and TRBJ2-2, with 10 nucleotides matching TRBD2. The germline CDR1 and CDR2 sequences are SGHNT and YYREEE (reference sequence). This CDR3 has 17 residues. The V segment lost 4 bases and the J segment 6 bases; nucleotides outside the gene matches: 12. The CDR3 loop reads CASSPRRSGGAAGELFF. Written as DNA, the CDR3 is TGTGCCAGCAGCCCAAGGCGGAGCGGGGGGGCCGCCGGGGAGCTGTTTTTT.

The rearrangement links TRBV7-9 to TRBJ1-1; D unclear. The CDR3 covers 12 residues. Germline V gene lookup returns CDR1 SEHNR and CDR2 FQNEAQ (reference sequence). V was clipped by 4 bases and J by 10 bases, with 13 bases between them. The CDR3 nucleotides read TGTGCCAGCAGCTCCCAAACAGAGCTAGCTTTCTTT. Amino acids: CASSSQTELAFF. Filled out from reference TRBV7-9 and TRBJ1-1, the complete variable domain reads DTGVSQNPRHKITKRGQNVTFRCDPISEHNRLYWYRQTLGQGPEFLTYFQNEAQLEKSRLLSDRFSAERPKGSFSTLEIQRTEQGDSAMYLCASSSQTELAFFGQGTRLTVV.

V usage is TRBV5-1 and J usage is TRBJ2-7, with D maybe TRBD1 (6 bases). The CDR3 is made up of 14 amino acids. CDR1 SGHRS and CDR2 YFSETQ come from the germline V gene. V lost 4 bases to trimming and J lost 2 bases, with 13 bases between them. The CDR3 sequence: CASSEPGQTYEQYF. The CDR3 DNA follows: TGCGCCAGCAGCGAACCGGGACAAACCTACGAGCAGTACTTC.

The genes are TRBV11-3 and TRBJ1-1, with TRBD1 matching 10 bases. The germline V gene encodes CDR1 SGHNT and CDR2 YENEEA. The junction had 8 bases not matched to a gene; V was cut back by 2 bases and J by 5 bases. The CDR3 runs 16 residues. The DNA for the CDR3 is TGTGCCAGCAGCTTAAGTGGTGACAGGGGGCTTACTGAAGCTTTCTTT. Translating gives CASSLSGDRGLTEAFF. Using reference TRBV11-3 and TRBJ1-1 for the parts outside the CDR3, the full variable domain is EAGVVQSPRYKIIEKKQPVAFWCNPISGHNTLYWYLQNLGQGPELLIRYENEEAVDDSQLPKDRFSAERLKGVDSTLKIQPAELGDSAVYLCASSLSGDRGLTEAFFGQGTRLTVV.

The chain carries TRBV18 and TRBJ2-7; D perhaps matches TRBD2 (6 bases). The CDR3 spans 13 residues. V lost 3 bases and J 7 bases, leaving 13 bases between the germline ends. The germline gives CDR1 KGHSH, CDR2 LQKENI. CDR3 bases: TGTGCCAGCTCACCGGTTGGAGCGGGTGAGCAGTACTTC. This gives the protein CASSPVGAGEQYF.

This chain links TRBV5-1 with TRBJ2-3; possible D gene TRBD1, 6 bases. The CDR3 runs to 13 residues. The V and J ends lost 1 base and 4 bases respectively, with 7 bases between them. The germline V gene encodes CDR1 SGHRS and CDR2 YFSETQ. CDR3 bases: TGCGCCAGCAGCTTGCAGGGGCCAGATACGCAGTATTTT. As protein: CASSLQGPDTQYF.

V and J are TRBV5-6 and TRBJ2-1; the D is unclear. This CDR3 has 13 amino acids. With 4 bases removed from V and 7 bases from J, the gap between germline ends came to 12 bases. Germline V lookup: CDR1 SGHDT, CDR2 YYEEEE. The CDR3: CASSRRFGNEQFF. The DNA of the CDR3 is TGTGCCAGCAGCCGCCGTTTCGGGAATGAGCAGTTCTTC.

V is TRBV2 and J is TRBJ1-6; 9 positions agree with TRBD1. Germline trimming cut 5 bases from V and 12 bases from J; bases unmatched to any gene: 11. The CDR3 spans 15 residues. Germline CDR1 reads SNHLY; CDR2 reads FYNNEI. The CDR3 is CASSSTWDRDLPLHF. Here the CDR3 DNA reads TGTGCCAGCAGTTCCACCTGGGACAGGGATTTACCCCTCCACTTT.

The rearrangement links TRBV28 to TRBJ1-2, with D unclear. The V gene's germline CDR1 is MDHEN and CDR2 SYDVKM. The CDR3 length is 14 residues. Trimming shortened V by 1 base and J by 2 bases, and 8 bases separated the two germline ends. The CDR3 bases are TGTGCCAGCAGTTTATTAGTCGGGAACTATGGCTACACCTTC. Its protein is CASSLLVGNYGYTF.

The J gene is TRBJ2-5, the V gene TRBV9, with 10 bases aligning to TRBD2. The V segment lost 1 base and the J segment 1 base; nucleotides outside the gene matches: 4. Germline lookup yields CDR1 SGDLS and CDR2 YYNGEE. The CDR3 spans 16 residues. The CDR3 DNA reads TGTGCCAGCAGCGTATCTAGCGGGGGTCTCCAAGAGACCCAGTACTTC. It codes for CASSVSSGGLQETQYF.

The gene calls are TRBV18 and TRBJ1-5, with 8 bases fitting TRBD1. V shed 3 bases, J shed 7 bases, and the junction held 8 bases outside the gene matches. This CDR3 region has 15 residues. Per germline, CDR1 KGHSH and CDR2 LQKENI. CDR3 in amino acids: CASSPGQGVGQPQHF. Written as DNA, the CDR3 is TGTGCCAGCTCACCCGGACAGGGAGTGGGGCAGCCCCAGCATTTT.

The chain carries TRBV7-5 and TRBJ2-3; TRBD1 is taken as the D call from the table, unchecked against the DNA. TRBV7-5 represents a pseudogene. CDR3 length: 22 amino acids. CDR3 loop: CVRSSLKNRDRGSGYLTDTQYF. The CDR3 coding sequence is TGTGTCAGAAGCTCCCTGAAGAACCGGGACAGGGGGTCGGGGTATCTCACAGATACGCAGTATTTT.

The V gene is TRBV10-3, the J gene TRBJ1-6, with a tentative D call TRBD1 (5 bases). The germline gives CDR1 ENHRY, CDR2 SYGVKD. The germline V and J ends were trimmed by 6 bases and 2 bases, with 14 bases remaining between them. The length of the CDR3 is 16 residues. The CDR3 DNA reads TGTGCCATCAGGGGAGACGGGGGTGCCTATAATTCACCCCTCCACTTT. Its protein is CAIRGDGGAYNSPLHF.

The chain carries TRBV19 and TRBJ1-5; 10 bases match TRBD1. Losses at the gene ends were 6 bases for V and 2 bases for J; bases not matched to a gene: 7. There are 16 residues in the CDR3. The germline V gene encodes CDR1 LNHDA and CDR2 SQIVND (reference sequence). For the CDR3, the DNA is TGTGCCAGTAGGTTCGGGGGGACAGGGGGCAATCAGCCCCAGCATTTT. Encoded protein: CASRFGGTGGNQPQHF.

The V call is TRBV6-5, the J call TRBJ2-7; 13 positions agree with TRBD2. V lost 5 bases and J lost 3; bases outside the gene matches: 4. The CDR3 is made up of 15 amino acids. Per the germline V gene, CDR1 is MNHEY and CDR2 is SVGAGI. The CDR3 is CASSRTSGGGYEQYF. The CDR3 bases are TGTGCCAGCAGTCGGACTAGCGGGGGTGGCTACGAGCAGTACTTC.

In DNA, the CDR3 is TGTGCCAGCAGCTTGGGACAGGGCTACTACAATGAGCAGTTCTTC. This translates into CASSLGQGYYNEQFF. V is TRBV5-5 and J is TRBJ2-1, with 7 bases lining up with TRBD1. The CDR3 loop spans 15 amino acids. CDR1 SGHKS and CDR2 YYEKEE come from the germline V gene (reference sequence). The V gene end was trimmed by 0 bases and the J gene end by 3 bases; junction bases not matched to a gene: 3.

V usage is TRBV15 and J usage is TRBJ2-4, with 8 nucleotides matching TRBD1. Per germline, CDR1 LNHNV and CDR2 YYDKDF (reference sequence). The trim removed 4 bases at V and 8 bases at J, leaving 4 bases unmatched. This CDR3 region has 13 residues. The CDR3 spells CATSIDRGYIQYF. CDR3 in DNA: TGTGCCACCAGCATTGACAGGGGTTACATTCAGTACTTC.

The chain carries TRBV7-2 and TRBJ2-7, with D perhaps TRBD1 (5 bases). The CDR3 runs to 13 residues. V was cut by 6 bases and J by 7 bases, with 16 bases left in between. In germline, CDR1 is SGHTA, CDR2 FQGNSA. The CDR3 nucleotides read TGTGCCAGCAGTCAGCACAGGCTCGAAGAGCAGTACGTC. This encodes CASSQHRLEEQYV.

V gene TRBV3-1 (or the pseudogene TRBV3-2) combines with J gene TRBJ2-3; D might be TRBD1 (6 bases). CDR1 is LGHDT and CDR2 is YNNKEL in the germline V gene (reference sequence). CDR3 length: 16 residues. V lost 6 bases, J lost 0 bases, and 16 bases lay in between. The CDR3 reads CASSKGMGASTDTQYF. The CDR3, as DNA: TGTGCCAGCAGTAAGGGGATGGGGGCTAGCACAGATACGCAGTATTTT.

V and J are TRBV6-6 and TRBJ2-1; 8 bases match TRBD2. Germline V gene data show CDR1 as MNHNY and CDR2 as SVGAGI (reference sequence). The CDR3 is 14 residues long. Trimming cost V 11 bases and J 5 bases; bases outside gene matches: 11. CDR3 DNA: TGTGCCGCCTGTGGCGGGGGGTACAACAATGAGCAGTTCTTC. Encoded protein: CAACGGGYNNEQFF.